The 5 T cell receptor beta chains presented below share a single source sample, sequenced in a study of OX40 agonist ivuxolimab in advanced cancers. Profiled with immunoSEQ multiplex PCR; TCRdb holds only in-frame clones, not every one. The sample carries tens of thousands of clones, 80% to 85% recorded once. The sample consisted of CD4+ or CD8+ T cells sorted from blood, taken in a trial of the OX40 agonist ivuxolimab. These receptors all come from an adult with an advanced solid tumor such as melanoma, head and neck, liver or kidney cancer.

The J gene is TRBJ2-2, the V gene TRBV11-3, with D possibly matching TRBD2 (5 bases). CDR1 and CDR2 from the germline V gene are SGHNT and YENEEA. V lost 0 bases and J lost 4, with 12 bases in between. The CDR3 contains 16 residues. The CDR3 DNA follows: TGTGCCAGCAGCTTAGAAGAGGGAAGATCCACCGGGGAGCTGTTTTTT. Protein: CASSLEEGRSTGELFF.

This chain links TRBV7-2 with TRBJ1-3, with D unclear. Trimming took 5 bases from V and 5 from J, leaving 10 bases between them. Looked up from germline, CDR1 is SGHTA and CDR2 is FQGNSA. This CDR3 spans 13 amino acids. For the CDR3, the DNA is TGTGCCAGCAGCGGATCGACGAGAAACACCATATATTTT. This translates into CASSGSTRNTIYF.

V gene TRBV28 combines with J gene TRBJ2-7, with TRBD1 matching 8 bases. The CDR3 length is 16 residues. In germline, CDR1 is MDHEN, CDR2 SYDVKM. The junction had 13 bases not matched to a gene; V was cut back by 6 bases and J by 3 bases. The CDR3 region is CASSPMGDRHDYEQYV. The CDR3 DNA follows: TGTGCCAGCAGCCCCATGGGGGACAGGCACGACTACGAGCAGTACGTC.

Only a few counts were recorded for this clone. The rearrangement joins TRBV27 to TRBJ1-1; 10 positions match TRBD1. Germline values: CDR1 MNHEY, CDR2 SMNVEV (reference sequence). The ends lost 4 bases at V and 4 bases at J; junction bases unmatched: 3. This CDR3 has 14 residues. The CDR3 reads CASSYGTGVTEAFF. CDR3 sequence (DNA): TGTGCCAGCAGTTACGGGACAGGGGTCACTGAAGCTTTCTTT.

The chain couples TRBV7-2 to TRBJ2-3; 9 nucleotides line up with TRBD2. This CDR3 contains 15 residues. CDR1 and CDR2 (germline): SGHTA, FQGNSA. Unmatched junction bases numbered 5, after V lost 4 bases and J lost 3 bases. This chain's CDR3 is CASSSVAGGTDTQYF. In nucleotides, the CDR3 is TGTGCCAGCAGCTCGGTCGCGGGAGGGACAGATACGCAGTATTTT.